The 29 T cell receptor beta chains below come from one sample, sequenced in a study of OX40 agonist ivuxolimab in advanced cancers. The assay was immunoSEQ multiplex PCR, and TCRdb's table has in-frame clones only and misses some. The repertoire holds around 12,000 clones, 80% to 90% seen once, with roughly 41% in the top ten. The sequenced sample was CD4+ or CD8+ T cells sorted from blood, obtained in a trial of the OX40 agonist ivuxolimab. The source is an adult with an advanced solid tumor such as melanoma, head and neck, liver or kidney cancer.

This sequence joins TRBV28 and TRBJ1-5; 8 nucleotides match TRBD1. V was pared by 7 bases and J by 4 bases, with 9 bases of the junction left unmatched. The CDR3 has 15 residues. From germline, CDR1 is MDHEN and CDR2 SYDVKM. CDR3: CASTHRGIGNQPQHF. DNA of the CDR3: TGTGCCAGCACCCACAGGGGGATCGGGAATCAGCCCCAGCATTTT.

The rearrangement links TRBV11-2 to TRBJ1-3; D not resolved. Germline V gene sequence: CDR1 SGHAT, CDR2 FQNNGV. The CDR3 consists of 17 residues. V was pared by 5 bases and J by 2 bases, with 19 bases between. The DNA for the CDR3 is TGTGCCAGCAGCCTCCTCGATTATAGACTACCTGGAAACACCATATATTTT. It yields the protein CASSLLDYRLPGNTIYF.

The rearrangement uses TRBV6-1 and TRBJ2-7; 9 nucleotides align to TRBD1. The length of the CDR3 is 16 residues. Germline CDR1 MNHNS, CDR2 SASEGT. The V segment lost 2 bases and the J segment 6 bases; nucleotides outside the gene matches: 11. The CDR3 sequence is CASSELDRGIQREQYF. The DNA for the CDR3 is TGTGCCAGCAGTGAATTGGACAGGGGCATTCAACGCGAGCAGTACTTC.

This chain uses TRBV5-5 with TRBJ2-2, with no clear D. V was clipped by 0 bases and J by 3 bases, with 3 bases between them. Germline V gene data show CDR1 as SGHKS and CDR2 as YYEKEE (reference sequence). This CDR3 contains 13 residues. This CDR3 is CASSLGDTGELFF. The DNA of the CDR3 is TGTGCCAGCAGCTTGGGGGACACCGGGGAGCTGTTTTTT.

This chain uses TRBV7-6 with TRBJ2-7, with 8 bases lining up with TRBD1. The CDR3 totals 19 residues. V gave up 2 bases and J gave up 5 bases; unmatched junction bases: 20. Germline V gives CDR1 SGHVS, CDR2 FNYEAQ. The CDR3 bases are TGTGCCAGCAGCTTAACCGCTGTCGGGCAGGGGGCGCGAGCGAACGAGCAGTACTTC. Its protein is CASSLTAVGQGARANEQYF.

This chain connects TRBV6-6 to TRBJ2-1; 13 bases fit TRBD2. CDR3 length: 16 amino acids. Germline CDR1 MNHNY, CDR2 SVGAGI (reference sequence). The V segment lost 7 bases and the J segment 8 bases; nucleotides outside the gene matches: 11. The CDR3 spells CASKSQLAGGQDEQFF. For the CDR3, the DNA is TGTGCCAGCAAATCCCAACTAGCGGGAGGGCAGGATGAGCAGTTCTTC.

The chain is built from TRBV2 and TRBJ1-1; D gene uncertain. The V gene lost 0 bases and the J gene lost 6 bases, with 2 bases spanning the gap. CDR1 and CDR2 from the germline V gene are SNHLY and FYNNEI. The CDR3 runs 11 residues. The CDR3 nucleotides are TGTGCCAGCAGTGAAGCCCCTGAAGCTTTCTTT. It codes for CASSEAPEAFF.

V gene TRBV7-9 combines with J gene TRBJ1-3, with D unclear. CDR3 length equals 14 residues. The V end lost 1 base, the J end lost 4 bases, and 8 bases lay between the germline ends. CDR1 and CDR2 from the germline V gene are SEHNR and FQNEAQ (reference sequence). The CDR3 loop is CASSLVAGGNTIYF. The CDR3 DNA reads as TGTGCCAGCAGCTTAGTGGCGGGAGGAAACACCATATATTTT.

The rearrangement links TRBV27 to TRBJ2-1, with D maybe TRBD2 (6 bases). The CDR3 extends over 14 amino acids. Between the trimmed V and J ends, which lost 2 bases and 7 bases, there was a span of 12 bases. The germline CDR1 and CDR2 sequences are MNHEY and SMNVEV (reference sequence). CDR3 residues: CASSLRSAGNEQFF. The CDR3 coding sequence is TGTGCCAGCAGTTTACGGTCAGCGGGTAATGAGCAGTTCTTC.

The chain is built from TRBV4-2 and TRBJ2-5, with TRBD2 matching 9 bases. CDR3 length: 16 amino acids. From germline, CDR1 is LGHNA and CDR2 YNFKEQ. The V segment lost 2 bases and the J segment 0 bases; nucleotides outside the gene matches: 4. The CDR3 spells CASSQTSGPYQETQYF. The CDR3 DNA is TGTGCCAGCAGCCAAACTAGCGGGCCGTACCAAGAGACCCAGTACTTC.

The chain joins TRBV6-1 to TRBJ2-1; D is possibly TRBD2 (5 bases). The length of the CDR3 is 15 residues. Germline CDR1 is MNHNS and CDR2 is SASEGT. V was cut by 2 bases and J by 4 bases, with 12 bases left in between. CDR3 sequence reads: CASSEYGGQYNEQFF. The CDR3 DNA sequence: TGTGCCAGCAGTGAATATGGCGGGCAGTACAATGAGCAGTTCTTC.

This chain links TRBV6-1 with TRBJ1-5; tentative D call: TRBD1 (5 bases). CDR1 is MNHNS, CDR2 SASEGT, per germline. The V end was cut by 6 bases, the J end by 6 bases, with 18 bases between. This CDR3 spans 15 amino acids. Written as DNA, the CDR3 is TGTGCCAGCAGGAGGGGTTCAGGGATGGGTCAGCCCCAGCATTTT. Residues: CASRRGSGMGQPQHF.

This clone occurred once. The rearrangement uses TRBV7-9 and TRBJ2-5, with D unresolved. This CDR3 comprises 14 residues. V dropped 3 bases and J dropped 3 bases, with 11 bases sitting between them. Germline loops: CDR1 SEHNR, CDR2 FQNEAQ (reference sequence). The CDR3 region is CASSFGPREETQYF. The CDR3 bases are TGTGCCAGCAGCTTTGGTCCTCGGGAAGAGACCCAGTACTTC.

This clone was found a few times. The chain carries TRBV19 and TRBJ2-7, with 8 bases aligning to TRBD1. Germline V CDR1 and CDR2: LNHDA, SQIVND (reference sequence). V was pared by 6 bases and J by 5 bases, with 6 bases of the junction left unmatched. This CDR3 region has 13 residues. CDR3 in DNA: TGTGCCAGTAGCGACAGGGGTCGAAACGAGCAGTACTTC. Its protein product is CASSDRGRNEQYF.

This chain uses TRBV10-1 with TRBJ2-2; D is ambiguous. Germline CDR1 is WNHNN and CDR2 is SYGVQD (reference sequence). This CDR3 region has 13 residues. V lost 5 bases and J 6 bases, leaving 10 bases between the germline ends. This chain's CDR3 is CASSPGLPGELFF. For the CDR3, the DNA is TGCGCCAGCAGTCCGGGTCTCCCCGGGGAGCTGTTTTTT.

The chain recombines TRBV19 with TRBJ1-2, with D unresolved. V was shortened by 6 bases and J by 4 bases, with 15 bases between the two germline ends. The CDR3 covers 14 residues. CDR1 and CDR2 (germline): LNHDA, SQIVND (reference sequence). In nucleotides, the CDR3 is TGTGCCAGTAGCTTTCTAAACACCCTCTATGGCTACACCTTC. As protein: CASSFLNTLYGYTF.

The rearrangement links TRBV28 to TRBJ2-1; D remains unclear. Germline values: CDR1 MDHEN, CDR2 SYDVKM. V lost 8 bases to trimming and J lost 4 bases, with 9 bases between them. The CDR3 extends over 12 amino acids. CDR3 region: CASHGSYNEQFF. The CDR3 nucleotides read TGTGCCAGCCATGGTTCTTACAATGAGCAGTTCTTC.

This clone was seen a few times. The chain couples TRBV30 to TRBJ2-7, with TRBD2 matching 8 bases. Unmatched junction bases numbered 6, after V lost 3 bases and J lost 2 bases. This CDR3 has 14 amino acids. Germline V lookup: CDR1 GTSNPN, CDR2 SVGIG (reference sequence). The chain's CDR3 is CAWSDGGGTYEQYF. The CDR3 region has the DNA TGTGCCTGGAGCGACGGGGGGGGTACCTACGAGCAGTACTTC. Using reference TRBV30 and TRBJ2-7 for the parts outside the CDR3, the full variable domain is SQTIHQWPATLVQPVGSPLSLECTVEGTSNPNLYWYRQAAGRGLQLLFYSVGIGQISSEVPQNLSASRPQDRQFILSSKKLLLSDSGFYLCAWSDGGGTYEQYFGPGTRLTVT.

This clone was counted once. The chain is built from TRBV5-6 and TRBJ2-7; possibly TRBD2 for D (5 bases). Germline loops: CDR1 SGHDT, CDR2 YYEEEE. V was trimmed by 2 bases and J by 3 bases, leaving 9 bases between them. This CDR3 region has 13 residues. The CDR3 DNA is TGTGCCAGCAGCTTCACGGGAATCTACGAGCAGTACTTC. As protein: CASSFTGIYEQYF.

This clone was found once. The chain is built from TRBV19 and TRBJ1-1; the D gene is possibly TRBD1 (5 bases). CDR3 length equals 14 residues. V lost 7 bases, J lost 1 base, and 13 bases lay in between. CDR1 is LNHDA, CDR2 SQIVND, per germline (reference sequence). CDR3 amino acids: CASTPGHQNTEAFF. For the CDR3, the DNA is TGTGCCAGTACCCCAGGACACCAGAACACTGAAGCTTTCTTT.

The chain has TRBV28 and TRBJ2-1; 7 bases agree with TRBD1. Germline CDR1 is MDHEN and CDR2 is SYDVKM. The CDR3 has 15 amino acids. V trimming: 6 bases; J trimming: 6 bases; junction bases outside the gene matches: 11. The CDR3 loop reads CASRPMGQTANEQFF. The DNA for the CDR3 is TGTGCCAGCAGACCTATGGGACAGACTGCCAATGAGCAGTTCTTC.

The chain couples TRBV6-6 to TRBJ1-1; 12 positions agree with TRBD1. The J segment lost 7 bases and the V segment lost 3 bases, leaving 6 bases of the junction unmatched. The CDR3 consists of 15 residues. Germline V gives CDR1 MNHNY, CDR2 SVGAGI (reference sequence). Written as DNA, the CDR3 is TGTGCCAGCAGTTATCCGGGACAGGGGGCAGGTGAAGCTTTCTTT. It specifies CASSYPGQGAGEAFF.

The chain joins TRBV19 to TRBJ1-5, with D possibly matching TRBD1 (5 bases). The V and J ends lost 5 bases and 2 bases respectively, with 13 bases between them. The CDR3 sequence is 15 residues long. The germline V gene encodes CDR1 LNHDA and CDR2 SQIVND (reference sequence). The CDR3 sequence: CASSPGHGGNQPQHF. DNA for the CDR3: TGTGCCAGTAGTCCAGGACATGGGGGCAATCAGCCCCAGCATTTT.

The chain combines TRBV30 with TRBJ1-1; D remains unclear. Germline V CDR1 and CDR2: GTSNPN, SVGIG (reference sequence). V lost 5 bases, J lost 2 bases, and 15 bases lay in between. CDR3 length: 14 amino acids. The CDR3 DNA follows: TGTGCCTGGTCCTACCTTGGGAGCAACACTGAAGCTTTCTTT. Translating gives CAWSYLGSNTEAFF.

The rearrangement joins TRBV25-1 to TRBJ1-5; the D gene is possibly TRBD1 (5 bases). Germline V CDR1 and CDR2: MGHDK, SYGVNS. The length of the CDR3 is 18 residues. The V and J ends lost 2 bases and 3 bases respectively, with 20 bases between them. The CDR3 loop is CASSELPGGSQDNQPQHF. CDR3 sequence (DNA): TGTGCCAGCAGTGAACTCCCGGGGGGTTCCCAGGACAATCAGCCCCAGCATTTT. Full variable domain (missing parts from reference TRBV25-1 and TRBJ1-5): EADIYQTPRYLVIGTGKKITLECSQTMGHDKMYWYQQDPGMELHLIHYSYGVNSTEKGDLSSESTVSRIRTEHFPLTLESARPSHTSQYLCASSELPGGSQDNQPQHFGDGTRLSIL.

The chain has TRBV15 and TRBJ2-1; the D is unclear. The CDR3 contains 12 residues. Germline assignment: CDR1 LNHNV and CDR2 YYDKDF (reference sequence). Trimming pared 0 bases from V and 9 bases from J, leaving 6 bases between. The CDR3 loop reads CATSRDFGEQFF. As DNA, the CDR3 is TGTGCCACCAGCAGAGATTTCGGTGAGCAGTTCTTC.

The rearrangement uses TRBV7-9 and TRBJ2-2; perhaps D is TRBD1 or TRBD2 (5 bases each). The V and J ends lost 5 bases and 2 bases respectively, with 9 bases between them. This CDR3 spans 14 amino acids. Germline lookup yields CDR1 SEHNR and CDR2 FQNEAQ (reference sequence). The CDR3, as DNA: TGTGCCAGCAGCCCTCGGGACAACACCGGGGAGCTGTTTTTT. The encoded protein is CASSPRDNTGELFF.

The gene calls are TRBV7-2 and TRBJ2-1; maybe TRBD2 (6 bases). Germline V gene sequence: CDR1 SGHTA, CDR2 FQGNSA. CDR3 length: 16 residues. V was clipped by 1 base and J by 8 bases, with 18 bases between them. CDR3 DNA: TGTGCCAGCAGCTTAGAAGCTCCGGGCGGGGCAGATGAGCAGTTCTTC. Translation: CASSLEAPGGADEQFF.

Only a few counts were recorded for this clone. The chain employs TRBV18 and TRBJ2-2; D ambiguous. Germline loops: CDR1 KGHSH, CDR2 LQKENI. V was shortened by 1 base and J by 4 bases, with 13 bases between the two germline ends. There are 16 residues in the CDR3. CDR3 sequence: CASSPQAESATGELFF. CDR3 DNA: TGTGCCAGCTCACCACAGGCGGAGAGCGCCACCGGGGAGCTGTTTTTT.